Listed below are T cell receptor beta chains from one sample, sequenced in a study of cytomegalovirus exposure and HLA in healthy donors. The repertoire was sequenced with immunoSEQ multiplex PCR; TCRdb's copy has only in-frame clones and lacks some. This table has 150,000 to 200,000 clones, 70% appearing once. Sample: PBMCs. Receptor source: a man aged 18-30 years in good health and CMV-seropositive. Both conserved end residues are part of each CDR3. Fields, in order: V gene, clone size, D gene, J gene, CDR3 DNA, CDR3 protein. D genes are given only for firm matches. The listing skips clone size in some rows; elsewhere it reads once, few, many or a size class.

TRBV5-1	once	TRBD2	TRBJ2-1	TGCGCCAGCAGTTCCACCGGGACTAGCGGTTACAATGAGCAGTTCTTC	CASSSTGTSGYNEQFF
TRBV5-6	-	-	TRBJ1-1	TGTGCCAGCGTTGAACAGGAAGGGGAGAACACTGAAGCTTTCTTT	CASVEQEGENTEAFF
TRBV11-2	-	TRBD1	TRBJ2-3	TGTGCCAGCAGCCCGAGACAGGGGGCTAGCACAGATACGCAGTATTTT	CASSPRQGASTDTQYF
TRBV5-1	-	TRBD1	TRBJ1-1	TGCGCCAGCAGCTCGCGACCGGGACAGGGCATCAGTGAAGCTTTCTTT	CASSSRPGQGISEAFF
TRBV2	-	TRBD1	TRBJ1-2	TGTGCCAGCACCCGGGGACAGGGTTTGAGAAAGCTAGGCAGAGCTAACTATGGCTACACCTTC	CASTRGQGLRKLGRANYGYTF
TRBV7-3	-	-	TRBJ2-2	TGTGCCAGCAGCTTAACCACAGTTGCCACCGGGGAGCTGTTTTTT	CASSLTTVATGELFF
TRBV14	-	-	TRBJ1-1	TGTGCCAGCAGCCAAGAAATCGGAGCCGCCGAAACTTTCTTT	CASSQEIGAAETFF
TRBV5-1	-	TRBD1	TRBJ2-1	TGCGCCAGCAGCTTTAGGACAGGGGGTAATAATGAGCAGTTCTTC	CASSFRTGGNNEQFF
TRBV14	-	TRBD2	TRBJ2-2	TGTGCCAGCAGAAACCCCAAGGGGCTAGCGGGAGGGCGGGCCGGGGAGCTGTTTTTT	CASRNPKGLAGGRAGELFF
TRBV7-3	-	TRBD1	TRBJ1-6	TGTGCCAGCAGCCCGGCAGGGGGCGGTAATTCACCCCTCCACTTT	CASSPAGGGNSPLHF
TRBV6-1	few	-	TRBJ2-1	TGTGCCAGCACAGCTGTGACAGACTACAATGAGCAGTTCTTC	CASTAVTDYNEQFF
TRBV11-3	few	-	TRBJ1-5	TGTGCCAGCAGCCTCGACAGCCTAAGTCCGCCCCAGCATTTT	CASSLDSLSPPQHF
TRBV9	-	TRBD1	TRBJ1-1	TGTGCCAGCAGCGTAGACGGGACAGGGGGCCTCACTGAAGCTTTCTTT	CASSVDGTGGLTEAFF
TRBV5-1	-	-	TRBJ2-3	TGCGCCAGCAGCCCCTGGGGTAGCGCAAGCACAGATACGCAGTATTTT	CASSPWGSASTDTQYF
TRBV14	few	-	TRBJ2-3	TGTGCCAGCAGCCAAGGGGGACATCAGACAGATACGCAGTATTTT	CASSQGGHQTDTQYF
TRBV20-1	-	-	TRBJ1-4	TGCAGTGCTGCGGATGCTGAAAAACTGTTTTTT	CSAADAEKLFF
TRBV7-6	-	TRBD2	TRBJ2-3	TGTGCCAGCAGCTTAGTTCTAGCGGGATTGGCAAATACGCAGTATTTT	CASSLVLAGLANTQYF
TRBV7-7	-	TRBD1	TRBJ2-2	TGTGCTAGCAGCCCCGGGACAGGGAAGACCGGGGAGCTGTTTTTT	CASSPGTGKTGELFF
TRBV7-3	-	TRBD2	TRBJ2-1	TGTGCCAGCAGCTTAACCGGGGGAACTAGCGGGGGGACGGAGCAGTTCTTC	CASSLTGGTSGGTEQFF
TRBV19	once	-	TRBJ1-1	TGTGCCAGCCACAAGAACACTGAAGCTTTCTTT	CASHKNTEAFF
TRBV11-3	-	TRBD2	TRBJ2-2	TGTGCCAGCAGCTTAGCTCTGACTAGCTTTGGGGAGCTGTTTTTT	CASSLALTSFGELFF
TRBV4-1	-	-	TRBJ2-1	TGCGCCAGCAGCCAAGATTGGGGGCGCCCGGGTGAGCAGTTCTTC	CASSQDWGRPGEQFF
TRBV19	once	-	TRBJ1-5	TGTGCCAGTAGTGCCCGGGGGGGTGGTCAGCCCCAGCATTTT	CASSARGGGQPQHF
TRBV7-6	-	TRBD2	TRBJ2-2	TGTGCCAGCAGCTTAGTGGGCCTAGCGGGGCAGAACACCGGGGAGCTGTTTTTT	CASSLVGLAGQNTGELFF
TRBV30	-	-	TRBJ2-3	TGTGCCTGGAGTACTGGGAGTACAGATACGCAGTATTTT	CAWSTGSTDTQYF
TRBV7-9	-	TRBD2	TRBJ2-5	TGTGCCAGCAGCCAGGGACTAGAGGGGACCCAGTACTTC	CASSQGLEGTQYF
TRBV15	-	-	TRBJ1-1	TGTGCCACCAGTACTCCCAACCCCAACACTGAAGCTTTCTTT	CATSTPNPNTEAFF
TRBV4-1	-	-	TRBJ2-1	TGCGCCAGCAGCCAAGGTGGGACTGACTACAATGAGCAGTTCTTC	CASSQGGTDYNEQFF
TRBV11-3	once	-	TRBJ1-1	TGTGCCAGCAGCCTTAGACAGGCGAACACTGAAGCTTTCTTT	CASSLRQANTEAFF
TRBV18	-	TRBD1	TRBJ2-3	TGTGCCAGCTCACGACCGGGACAGGCCCACACAGATACGCAGTATTTT	CASSRPGQAHTDTQYF
TRBV14	-	TRBD2	TRBJ2-1	TGTGCCAGCAGACATAGCGGGAGCTCCTACAATGAGCAGTTCTTC	CASRHSGSSYNEQFF
TRBV5-1	-	-	TRBJ1-2	TGCGCCAGCAGCTTGGAAGGGGGTGGGGGCTACACCTTC	CASSLEGGGGYTF
TRBV9	-	TRBD1	TRBJ2-3	TGTGCCAGCAGCAAGGGACAGGGATACACAGATACGCAGTATTTT	CASSKGQGYTDTQYF
TRBV7-9	once	TRBD2	TRBJ2-3	TGTGCCAGCAGCTCCCGCGGACTAGCGGGGACAGATACGCAGTATTTT	CASSSRGLAGTDTQYF
TRBV28	-	-	TRBJ1-1	TGTGCCAGCAGCAACTTGAACACTGAAGCTTTCTTT	CASSNLNTEAFF
TRBV7-9	-	TRBD2	TRBJ2-1	TGTGCCAGCAGCCCCCGCGGGGGAGGGCCTCTAGTCGATGAGCAGTTCTTC	CASSPRGGGPLVDEQFF
TRBV29-1	-	-	TRBJ1-1	TGCAGCGTTGCCGACAGCATGAACACTGAAGCTTTCTTT	CSVADSMNTEAFF